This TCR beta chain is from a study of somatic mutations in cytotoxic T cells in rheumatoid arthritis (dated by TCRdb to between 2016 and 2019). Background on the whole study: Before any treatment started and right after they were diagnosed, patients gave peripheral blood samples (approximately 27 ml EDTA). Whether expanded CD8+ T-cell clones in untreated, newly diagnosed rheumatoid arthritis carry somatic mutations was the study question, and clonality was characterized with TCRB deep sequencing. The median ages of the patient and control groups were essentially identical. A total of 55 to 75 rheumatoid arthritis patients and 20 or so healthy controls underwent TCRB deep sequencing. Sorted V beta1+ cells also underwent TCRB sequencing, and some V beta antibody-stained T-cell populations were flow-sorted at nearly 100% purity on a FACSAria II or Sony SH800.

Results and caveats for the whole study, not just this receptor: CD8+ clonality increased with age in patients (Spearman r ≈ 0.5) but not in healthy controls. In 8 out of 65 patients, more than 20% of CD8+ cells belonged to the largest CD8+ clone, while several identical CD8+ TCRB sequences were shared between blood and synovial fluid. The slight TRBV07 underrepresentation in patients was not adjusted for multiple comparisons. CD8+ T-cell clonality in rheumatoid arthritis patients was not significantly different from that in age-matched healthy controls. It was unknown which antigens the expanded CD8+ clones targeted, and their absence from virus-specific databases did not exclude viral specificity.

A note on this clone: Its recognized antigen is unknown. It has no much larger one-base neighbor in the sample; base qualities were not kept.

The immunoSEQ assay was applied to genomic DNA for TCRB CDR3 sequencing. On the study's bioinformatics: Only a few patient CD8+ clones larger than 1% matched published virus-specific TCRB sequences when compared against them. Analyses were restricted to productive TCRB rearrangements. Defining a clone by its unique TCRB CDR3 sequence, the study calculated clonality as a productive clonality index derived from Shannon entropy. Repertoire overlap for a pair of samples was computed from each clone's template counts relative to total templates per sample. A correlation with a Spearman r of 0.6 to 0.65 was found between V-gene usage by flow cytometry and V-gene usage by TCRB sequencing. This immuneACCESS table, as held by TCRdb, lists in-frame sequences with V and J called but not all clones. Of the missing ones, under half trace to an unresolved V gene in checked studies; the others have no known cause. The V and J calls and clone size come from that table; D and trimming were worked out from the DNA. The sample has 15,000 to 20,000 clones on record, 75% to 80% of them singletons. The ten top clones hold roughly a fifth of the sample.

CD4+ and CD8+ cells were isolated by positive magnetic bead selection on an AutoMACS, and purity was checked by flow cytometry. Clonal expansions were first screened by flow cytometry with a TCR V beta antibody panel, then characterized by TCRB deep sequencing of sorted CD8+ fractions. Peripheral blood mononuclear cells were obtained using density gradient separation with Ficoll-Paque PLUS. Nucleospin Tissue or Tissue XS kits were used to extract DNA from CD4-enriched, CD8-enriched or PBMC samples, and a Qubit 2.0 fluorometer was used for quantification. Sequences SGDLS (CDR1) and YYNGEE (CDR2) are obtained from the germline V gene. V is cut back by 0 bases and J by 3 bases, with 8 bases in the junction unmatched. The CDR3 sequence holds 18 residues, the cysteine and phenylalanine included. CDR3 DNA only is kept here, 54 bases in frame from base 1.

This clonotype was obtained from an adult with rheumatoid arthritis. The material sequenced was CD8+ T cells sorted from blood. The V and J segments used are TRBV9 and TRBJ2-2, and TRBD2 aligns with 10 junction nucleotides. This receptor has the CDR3 CASSVAGSGRKHTGELFF. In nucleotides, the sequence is TGTGCCAGCAGCGTAGCAGGTAGCGGGAGGAAGCACACCGGGGAGCTGTTTTTT.